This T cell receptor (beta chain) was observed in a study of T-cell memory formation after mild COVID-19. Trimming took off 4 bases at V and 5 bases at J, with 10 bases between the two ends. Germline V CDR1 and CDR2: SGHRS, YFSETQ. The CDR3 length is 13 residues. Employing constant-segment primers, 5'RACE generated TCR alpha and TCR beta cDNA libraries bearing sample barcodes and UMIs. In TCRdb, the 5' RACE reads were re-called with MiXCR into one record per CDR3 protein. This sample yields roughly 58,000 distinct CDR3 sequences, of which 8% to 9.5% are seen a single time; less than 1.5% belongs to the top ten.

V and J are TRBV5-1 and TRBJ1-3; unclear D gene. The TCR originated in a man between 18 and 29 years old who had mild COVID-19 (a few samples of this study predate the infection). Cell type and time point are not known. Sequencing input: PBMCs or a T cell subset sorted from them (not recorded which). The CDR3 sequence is CASSTGLRNTIYF. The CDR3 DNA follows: TGCGCCAGCAGCACTGGACTGAGAAACACCATATATTTT.